This T cell receptor beta chain came from a study of Ad26.COV2.S vaccination and SARS-CoV-2 variants. For the study at large: Ad26.COV2.S, an intramuscular injection, was given once or twice 56 days apart.

Treatment of the sample: 15 to 20 received Ad26.COV2.S at low or high dose, single or two shots; about five received placebo; per-sample allocation not given. Sampling took place 63 days after the first vaccine or placebo injection. This CDR3 has 16 residues. Germline CDR1 reads MNHNS; CDR2 reads SASEGT. V gave up 2 bases and J gave up 5 bases; unmatched junction bases: 8. Repertoires were generated with immunoSEQ multiplex PCR, while TCRdb's copy carries only in-frame clones and drops some. The data hold some 400,000 clones, with approximately 91% observed a single time. The chain employs TRBV6-1 and TRBJ2-3, with 9 bases fitting TRBD2. The sample in question was peripheral blood, obtained in a trial of Ad26.COV2.S vaccine versus placebo. The receptor was derived from a person between 18 and 59 years old who received the Ad26.COV2.S COVID-19 vaccine or a placebo. The DNA for the CDR3 is TGTGCCAGCAGTGAAATAGCGGGAGTTATTGGAGATACGCAGTATTTT. Translation: CASSEIAGVIGDTQYF.